Listed below are T cell receptor beta chains from one sample, sequenced in a study of T cells expressing NK-cell markers. After re-calling the 5' RACE reads, TCRdb lists one entry per CDR3 protein, DNA absent. The sample holds a few hundred thousand distinct CDR3 sequences. The source material was blood T cells: a sorted CD56 or NKG2C T cell subset, CD4+ or CD8+ T cells, or bulk PBMC T cells (not recorded which). Receptors were obtained from a man aged 18 to 29 in good health. CDR3s include the opening cysteine and the closing phenylalanine or tryptophan. The order of the fields is CDR3 protein, V gene, J gene.

CDR3aa: CASTEFGAGTVNTGELFF
v_gene: TRBV6-4
j_gene: TRBJ2-2

CDR3aa: CSASTGGQGYNSPLHF
v_gene: TRBV20-1
j_gene: TRBJ1-6

CDR3aa: CASSVGGLAGNNEQFF
v_gene: TRBV9
j_gene: TRBJ2-1

CDR3aa: CASRAGGGRVYEQFF
v_gene: TRBV12-3/TRBV12-4
j_gene: TRBJ2-1

CDR3aa: CASRTAYNEQFF
v_gene: TRBV6-1
j_gene: TRBJ2-1

CDR3aa: CASSPPSGGTDTQYF
v_gene: TRBV18
j_gene: TRBJ2-3

CDR3aa: CASSPPGLGPYNEQFF
v_gene: TRBV14
j_gene: TRBJ2-1

CDR3aa: CASTQAELTDTQYF
v_gene: TRBV7-8
j_gene: TRBJ2-3

CDR3aa: CASTWGATEAFF
v_gene: TRBV28
j_gene: TRBJ1-1

CDR3aa: CASSYVRPGGGTFF
v_gene: TRBV6-5
j_gene: TRBJ1-1

CDR3aa: CATSDDRDIGETQYF
v_gene: TRBV24-1
j_gene: TRBJ2-5

CDR3aa: CASSVKKVLAGNTIYF
v_gene: TRBV9
j_gene: TRBJ1-3

CDR3aa: CASSHVSGPTPYNEQFF
v_gene: TRBV14
j_gene: TRBJ2-1

CDR3aa: CASSYGSGLAAQYF
v_gene: TRBV6-5
j_gene: TRBJ2-3

CDR3aa: CASSRLAGVTDTQYF
v_gene: TRBV4-1
j_gene: TRBJ2-3

CDR3aa: CASRPGTGSTDTQYF
v_gene: TRBV6-4
j_gene: TRBJ2-3

CDR3aa: CASHLGRGAMNTEAFF
v_gene: TRBV12-3/TRBV12-4
j_gene: TRBJ1-1

CDR3aa: CSVATRANEQFF
v_gene: TRBV29-1
j_gene: TRBJ2-1

CDR3aa: CATSRDPGGWGNEQFF
v_gene: TRBV15
j_gene: TRBJ2-1

CDR3aa: CASSATGPTDTQYF
v_gene: TRBV6-4
j_gene: TRBJ2-3